This T cell receptor beta chain was sequenced during a study of blood T cell repertoires in COVID-19. Study-wide context: COVID-19 samples collected from the United States, Italy and Spain covered acute and convalescent phases. Nucleic acid was either cDNA or gDNA, and it came from T cells, B-cell-depleted T cells, or PBMCs.

As handled by the study authors: Nucleated cell counts were estimated from reference gene primer amplification. Sequenced by immunoSEQ multiplex PCR; TCRdb stores in-frame clones only, minus some. V, J and clone size reflect that table, while D and trimming were determined from the DNA. The sample includes around 130,000 clones, 85% to 90% of them seen just once. Germline V gives CDR1 ENHRY, CDR2 SYGVKD. This CDR3 comprises 17 residues. V lost 4 bases, J lost 3 bases, and 21 bases lay in between. The V gene is TRBV10-3, the J gene TRBJ1-2; tentative D call: TRBD1 (5 bases). Sequenced sample: peripheral blood. The origin of this receptor is a man aged 65-85 years with active or convalescent COVID-19. The CDR3 protein is CAISGTPFGGDYYGYTF. CDR3 nucleotide sequence: TGTGCCATCAGTGGCACCCCTTTTGGGGGGGACTACTATGGCTACACCTTC.